This record covers a single T cell receptor (beta chain). Its antigen remains unidentified. This CDR3 has 14 residues. Germline values: CDR1 SGHRS, CDR2 YFSETQ. V shed 2 bases, J shed 9 bases, and the junction held 5 bases outside the gene matches. Unique molecular identifiers were built into the TCRbeta library. TCRdb ran MiXCR on the PCR reads and lists one entry per CDR3 protein. The profile covers some 300,000 distinct CDR3 sequences, with roughly 7.8% appearing a single time and approximately 8.6% taken by the ten largest. This record comes from a study of T-cell reconstitution after alpha-beta-depleted transplantation in children. Findings and limits, study-wide: From surviving recipient T cells and thymic progenitors came the high day-60 TCRbeta diversity observed in some patients. By about two months after transplant, alpha-beta T cells reportedly arose from several hundred graft clones that had expanded. Once a year had passed after transplant, T-cell counts and diversity came mostly from newly produced T cells.

The V gene is TRBV5-1, the J gene TRBJ1-4, with TRBD1 identical over 9 bases. The source material was peripheral blood, sampled 360 days after TCRalphabeta/CD19-depleted stem cell transplant. This TCR came from a female patient under 10 years old who had a stem cell transplant for Fanconi anemia, so the T cells may come from the graft donor. CDR3 sequence (DNA): TGCGCCAGCAGCTTACAGGGGGCGGATAAAAAACTGTTTTTT. Its translation is CASSLQGADKKLFF.